This passage covers 20 T cell receptor beta chains from one sample sequenced in a study of T cell repertoires in cytomegalovirus infection. Each CDR3 protein gets one entry after TCRdb re-called the reads with MiXCR. Of more than 650,000 distinct CDR3 sequences listed, about 40% are singletons. Sequencing was carried out using PBMCs. The receptors originated from a human donor in good health (CMV status not recorded). Some clones in this sample may be carry-over from other donors' samples.

The chain is built from TRBV19 and TRBJ1-6; D gene ambiguous. The CDR3 runs to 10 residues. The ends were cut back, 10 bases at V and 13 bases at J, with 11 bases in the middle. Germline CDR1 is LNHDA and CDR2 is SQIVND (reference sequence). CDR3 in amino acids: CANPVLPLHF. Written as DNA, the CDR3 is TGTGCCAACCCGGTTCTGCCCCTCCACTTT.

About this clonotype: This may arise from a read error, as a much more abundant clone is one base away. The V and J genes are TRBV7-2 and TRBJ2-7; 10 nucleotides line up with TRBD1. Germline CDR1 reads SGHTA; CDR2 reads FQGNSA. The CDR3 totals 15 residues. After removal of 5 bases from V and 2 bases from J, the junction contained 6 bases not matched to a gene. The CDR3 protein is CASSPWTGGAYEQYF. CDR3 nucleotides: TGTGCCAGCAGCCCGTGGACAGGGGGGGCCTACGAGCAGTACTTC.

CDR3 DNA: TGTGCCAGCAGCCAGGGGCAGGGGGCCCTCGAGCAGTACTTC. Its protein is CASSQGQGALEQYF. The chain uses TRBV14 and TRBJ2-7, with TRBD1 identical over 8 bases. The V gene's germline CDR1 is SGHDN and CDR2 FVKESK. Trimming at V came to 3 bases and at J to 6 bases, leaving 7 bases not matched to a gene. The CDR3 has 14 residues.

This clonotype was detected only a few times. The genes are TRBV4-1 and TRBJ1-1; D possibly corresponds to TRBD1 (5 bases). The V end was cut by 8 bases, the J end by 4 bases, with 14 bases between. This CDR3 comprises 13 residues. CDR1 MGHRA and CDR2 YSYEKL come from the germline V gene. CDR3 in amino acids: CASRRVRATEAFF. Here the CDR3 DNA reads TGCGCCAGCCGCCGTGTCAGGGCCACTGAAGCTTTCTTT.

This clonotype showed up just a few times. The chain links TRBV28 to TRBJ2-1; possibly TRBD1 for D (6 bases). V was clipped by 2 bases and J by 14 bases, with 10 bases between them. CDR1 MDHEN and CDR2 SYDVKM come from the germline V gene. The CDR3 is 11 amino acids. The CDR3 is CASSLRAGEFF. CDR3 nucleotides: TGTGCCAGCAGTTTAAGGGCAGGGGAGTTCTTC.

In regard to this clonotype: In this CDR3 the conserved last residue, phenylalanine or tryptophan, is missing, so a read error is likely. The gene calls are TRBV7-4 and TRBJ2-7, with D perhaps matching TRBD1 or TRBD2 (6 bases each). CDR3 length: 16 residues. Germline V gene sequence: CDR1 SGHVT, CDR2 SQSDAQ. Trimming stripped 5 bases from V and 0 bases from J, with 17 bases between. CDR3 in DNA: TGTGCCAGCAGCGGGGGGCCCGCCAGCAGCTCCTACGAGCAGTACTTA. It translates to CASSGGPASSSYEQYL.

The chain is built from TRBV12-3 or TRBV12-4 and TRBJ1-1, with 7 positions matching TRBD1. The V and J ends lost 2 bases and 0 bases, in that order; junction bases with no gene match: 12. The CDR3 runs to 18 residues. The CDR3 bases are TGTGCCAGCAGTTTACTTGCCGACAGGGTCCCCATGAACACTGAAGCTTTCTTT. It yields the protein CASSLLADRVPMNTEAFF.

The CDR3 DNA sequence: TGTGCCAGCACGGAATCGAACACTGAAGCTTTCTTT. Amino acid sequence: CASTESNTEAFF. The gene calls are TRBV28 and TRBJ1-1; D gene unclear. The V gene lost 7 bases and the J gene lost 1 base, with 7 bases spanning the gap. CDR3 size: 12 residues. In germline, CDR1 is MDHEN, CDR2 SYDVKM.

This clonotype was recorded many times. The CDR3 DNA sequence: TGTGCCAGCAGCTTTCGGGGAACACAAGAGACCCAGTACTTC. Translating it yields CASSFRGTQETQYF. V and J are TRBV7-2 and TRBJ2-5; perhaps TRBD2 as D (5 bases). The V gene's germline CDR1 is SGHTA and CDR2 FQGNSA. The V and J ends lost 3 bases and 2 bases respectively, with 10 bases between them. This CDR3 has 14 residues.

In its sample, this clonotype was seen a few times. The chain uses TRBV2 and TRBJ1-1, with 10 bases lining up with TRBD1. Germline CDR1 SNHLY, CDR2 FYNNEI. J was trimmed by 5 bases and V by 7 bases; bases with no gene match: 7. The CDR3 contains 14 residues. CDR3 bases: TGTGCCAGCATGCTGGGACAGGGGATGACTGAAGCTTTCTTT. It codes for CASMLGQGMTEAFF.

This clonotype was counted ten times or more. The genes are TRBV7-8 and TRBJ1-5; 9 nucleotides agree with TRBD1. J was trimmed by 5 bases and V by 6 bases; bases with no gene match: 5. Looked up from germline, CDR1 is SGHVS and CDR2 is FQNEAQ. This CDR3 region has 14 residues. In nucleotides, the CDR3 is TGTGCCAGCAGGATAGACAGGGGGTATCAGCCCCAGCATTTT. It yields the protein CASRIDRGYQPQHF. Variable domain in full (rest from reference TRBV7-8 and TRBJ1-5): GAGVSQSPRYKVAKRGQDVALRCDPISGHVSLFWYQQALGQGPEFLTYFQNEAQLDKSGLPSDRFFAERPEGSVSTLKIQRTQQEDSAVYLCASRIDRGYQPQHFGDGTRLSIL.

This clonotype was seen only a few times. This chain uses TRBV29-1 with TRBJ2-5, with no clear D. V lost 2 bases and J lost 1, with 11 bases in between. This CDR3 region has 14 residues. The germline V gene has CDR1 SQVTM and CDR2 ANQGSEA. The CDR3, as DNA: TGCAGCGTTGAAAAGACGGTGACCCAAGAGACCCAGTACTTC. It is translated as CSVEKTVTQETQYF.

This chain uses TRBV5-6 with TRBJ2-1, with D unclear. Per the germline V gene, CDR1 is SGHDT and CDR2 is YYEEEE. V dropped 0 bases and J dropped 5 bases, with 12 bases sitting between them. The length of the CDR3 is 15 residues. In DNA form, the CDR3 reads TGTGCCAGCAGCTTGGACTCCCCGTGGGACAATGAGCAGTTCTTC. Protein sequence: CASSLDSPWDNEQFF. Using reference TRBV5-6 and TRBJ2-1 for the parts outside the CDR3, the full variable domain is DAGVTQSPTHLIKTRGQQVTLRCSPKSGHDTVSWYQQALGQGPQFIFQYYEEEERQRGNFPDRFSGHQFPNYSSELNVNALLLGDSALYLCASSLDSPWDNEQFFGPGTRLTVL.

This clonotype has only a few counts. CDR3 in amino acids: CASSLPGQTQDEQYF. The CDR3 bases are TGTGCCAGCAGCCTACCGGGACAGACTCAGGACGAGCAGTACTTC. The chain links TRBV5-6 to TRBJ2-7, with 7 bases fitting TRBD1. The CDR3 loop spans 15 amino acids. Looked up from germline, CDR1 is SGHDT and CDR2 is YYEEEE. Trimming at V came to 4 bases and at J to 5 bases, leaving 12 bases not matched to a gene.

The CDR3, as DNA: TGTGCCAGCAGCCAAGGGACAGGCGCGAACGAGCAGTACTTC. Its translation: CASSQGTGANEQYF. V and J are TRBV3-1 and TRBJ2-7; 7 nucleotides agree with TRBD1. V lost 1 base and J lost 5; bases outside the gene matches: 5. The CDR3 loop spans 14 amino acids. CDR1 is LGHDT, CDR2 YNNKEL, per germline (reference sequence).

V and J are TRBV27 and TRBJ2-7; 8 bases line up with TRBD2. The CDR3 consists of 14 residues. V lost 4 bases to trimming and J lost 4 bases; unmatched junction nucleotides: 6. CDR1 MNHEY and CDR2 SMNVEV come from the germline V gene (reference sequence). Here the CDR3 reads CASSSRREVYEQYF. Written as DNA, the CDR3 is TGTGCCAGCAGTTCCCGGCGGGAGGTATACGAGCAGTACTTC.

This clonotype was counted a few times. The rearrangement joins TRBV11-1 to TRBJ2-7; 7 positions agree with TRBD2. Looked up from germline, CDR1 is SGHAT and CDR2 is FQDESV (reference sequence). The CDR3 totals 18 residues. Losses at the gene ends were 4 bases for V and 0 bases for J; bases not matched to a gene: 15. CDR3 amino acids: CASSSSGASPPHSYEQYF. DNA of the CDR3: TGTGCCAGCAGCTCCAGCGGGGCATCACCTCCCCACTCCTACGAGCAGTACTTC.

This chain uses TRBV24-1 with TRBJ2-1; D not resolved. Trimming left V 0 bases short and J 4 bases short, with 12 bases between. Germline loops: CDR1 KGHDR, CDR2 SFDVKD. The CDR3 runs 16 residues. The CDR3 nucleotides read TGTGCCACCAGTGATTTGCGAGGAAATGGGTACAATGAGCAGTTCTTC. Translated: CATSDLRGNGYNEQFF.

CDR3: CASSLDSGLGGTDTQYF. The CDR3 bases are TGTGCCAGCAGCTTAGATTCGGGGTTGGGTGGCACAGATACGCAGTATTTT. The chain has TRBV11-2 and TRBJ2-3; possibly TRBD2 for D (5 bases). V dropped 0 bases and J dropped 1 base, with 14 bases sitting between them. Germline-derived CDR1 and CDR2 are SGHAT and FQNNGV. The CDR3 runs 17 residues.

The rearrangement uses TRBV5-6 and TRBJ2-7; 9 bases are a match to TRBD2. CDR1 and CDR2 (germline): SGHDT, YYEEEE. This CDR3 has 20 amino acids. The ends lost 6 bases at V and 0 bases at J; junction bases unmatched: 22. The CDR3 spells CASTPRVGGRATSSSYEQYF. In nucleotides, the CDR3 is TGTGCCAGCACCCCCCGGGTTGGCGGGAGGGCGACTTCGAGCTCCTACGAGCAGTACTTC. The whole variable domain, filled in from reference TRBV5-6 and TRBJ2-7, reads DAGVTQSPTHLIKTRGQQVTLRCSPKSGHDTVSWYQQALGQGPQFIFQYYEEEERQRGNFPDRFSGHQFPNYSSELNVNALLLGDSALYLCASTPRVGGRATSSSYEQYFGPGTRLTVT.